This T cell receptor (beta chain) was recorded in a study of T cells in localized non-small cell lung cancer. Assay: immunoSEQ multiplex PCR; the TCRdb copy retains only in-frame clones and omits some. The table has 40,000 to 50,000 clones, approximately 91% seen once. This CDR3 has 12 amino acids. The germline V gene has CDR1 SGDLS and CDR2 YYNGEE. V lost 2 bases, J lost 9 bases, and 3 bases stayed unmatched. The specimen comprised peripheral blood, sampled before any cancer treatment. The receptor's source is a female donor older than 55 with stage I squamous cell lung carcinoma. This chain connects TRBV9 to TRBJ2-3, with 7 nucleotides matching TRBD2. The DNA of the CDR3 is TGTGCCAGCAGCGTGGAGCGGGGAACGCAGTATTTT. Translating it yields CASSVERGTQYF. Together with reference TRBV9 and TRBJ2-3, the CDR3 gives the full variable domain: DSGVTQTPKHLITATGQRVTLRCSPRSGDLSVYWYQQSLDQGLQFLIQYYNGEERAKGNILERFSAQQFPDLHSELNLSSLELGDSALYFCASSVERGTQYFGPGTRLTVL.